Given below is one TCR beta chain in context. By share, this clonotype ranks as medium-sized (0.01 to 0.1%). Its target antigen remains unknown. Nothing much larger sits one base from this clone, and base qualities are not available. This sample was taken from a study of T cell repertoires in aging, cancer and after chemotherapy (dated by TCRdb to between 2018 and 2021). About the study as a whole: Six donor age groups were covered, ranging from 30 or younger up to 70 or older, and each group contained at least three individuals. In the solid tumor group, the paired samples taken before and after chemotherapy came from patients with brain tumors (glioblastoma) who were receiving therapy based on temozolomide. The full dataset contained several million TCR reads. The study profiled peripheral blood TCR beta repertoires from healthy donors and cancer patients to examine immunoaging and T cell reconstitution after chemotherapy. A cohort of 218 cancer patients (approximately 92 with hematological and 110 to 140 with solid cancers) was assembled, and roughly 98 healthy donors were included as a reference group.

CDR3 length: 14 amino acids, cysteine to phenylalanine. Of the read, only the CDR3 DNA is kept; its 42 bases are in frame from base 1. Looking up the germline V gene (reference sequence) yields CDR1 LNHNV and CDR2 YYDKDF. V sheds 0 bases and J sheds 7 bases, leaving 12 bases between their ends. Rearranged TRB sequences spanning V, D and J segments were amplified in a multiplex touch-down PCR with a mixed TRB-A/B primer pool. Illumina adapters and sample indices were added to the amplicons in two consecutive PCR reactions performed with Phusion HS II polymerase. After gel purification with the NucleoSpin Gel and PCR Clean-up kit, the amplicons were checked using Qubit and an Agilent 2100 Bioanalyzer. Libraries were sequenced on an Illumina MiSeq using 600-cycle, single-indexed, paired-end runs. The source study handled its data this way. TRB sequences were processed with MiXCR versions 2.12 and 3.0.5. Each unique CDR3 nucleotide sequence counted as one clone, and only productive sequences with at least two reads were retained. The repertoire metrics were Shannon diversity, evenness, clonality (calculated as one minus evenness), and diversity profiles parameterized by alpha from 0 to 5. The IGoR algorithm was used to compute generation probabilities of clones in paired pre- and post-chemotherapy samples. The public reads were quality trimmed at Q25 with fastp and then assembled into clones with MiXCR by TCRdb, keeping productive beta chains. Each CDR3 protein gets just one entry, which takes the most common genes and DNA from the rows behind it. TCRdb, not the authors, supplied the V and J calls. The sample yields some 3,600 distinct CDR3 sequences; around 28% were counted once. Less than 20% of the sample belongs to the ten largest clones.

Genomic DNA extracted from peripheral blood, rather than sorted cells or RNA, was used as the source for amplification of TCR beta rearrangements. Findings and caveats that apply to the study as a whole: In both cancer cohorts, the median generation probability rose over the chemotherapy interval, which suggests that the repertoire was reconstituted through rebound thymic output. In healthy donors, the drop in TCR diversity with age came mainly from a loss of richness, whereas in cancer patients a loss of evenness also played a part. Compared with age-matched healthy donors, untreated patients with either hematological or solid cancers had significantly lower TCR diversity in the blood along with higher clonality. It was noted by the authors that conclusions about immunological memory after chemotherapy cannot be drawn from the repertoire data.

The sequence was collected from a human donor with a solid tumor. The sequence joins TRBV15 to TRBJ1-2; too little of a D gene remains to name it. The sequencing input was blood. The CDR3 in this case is CATSREKKGRGYTF. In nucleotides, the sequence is TGTGCCACCAGCAGAGAAAAGAAGGGTCGTGGCTACACCTTC.